This TCR beta chain was identified during a study of T cells in Graves' hyperthyroidism and ophthalmopathy. The V gene's germline CDR1 is SNHLY and CDR2 FYNNEI. The V gene end was trimmed by 9 bases and the J gene end by 4 bases; junction bases not matched to a gene: 5. This CDR3 is 13 amino acids long. Amplification yielded TCR beta CDR3 regions, with RNA transcripts as the source. First-round RT-PCR targeting the TCR CDR3 was performed with the HTBI primer set. Each CDR3 protein gets one entry after TCRdb re-called the multiplex PCR reads with MiXCR. The table lists hundreds of thousands of distinct CDR3 sequences, roughly 14% of them singletons. Exclusion of patients followed from uncontrolled infection, other autoimmune disease, pregnancy or lactation. This clonotype showed up many times.

The genes are TRBV2 and TRBJ1-1; 10 bases agree with TRBD1. The sequence was obtained from a woman in her thirties or forties with Graves' ophthalmopathy. The sample consisted of blood. The CDR3 DNA is TGTGCCAGGACGGACAGGGGGGGCACTGAAGCTTTCTTT. Amino acid sequence: CARTDRGGTEAFF. Using reference TRBV2 and TRBJ1-1 for the parts outside the CDR3, the full variable domain is EPEVTQTPSHQVTQMGQEVILRCVPISNHLYFYWYRQILGQKVEFLVSFYNNEISEKSEIFDDQFSVERPDGSNFTLKIRSTKLEDSAMYFCARTDRGGTEAFFGQGTRLTVV.